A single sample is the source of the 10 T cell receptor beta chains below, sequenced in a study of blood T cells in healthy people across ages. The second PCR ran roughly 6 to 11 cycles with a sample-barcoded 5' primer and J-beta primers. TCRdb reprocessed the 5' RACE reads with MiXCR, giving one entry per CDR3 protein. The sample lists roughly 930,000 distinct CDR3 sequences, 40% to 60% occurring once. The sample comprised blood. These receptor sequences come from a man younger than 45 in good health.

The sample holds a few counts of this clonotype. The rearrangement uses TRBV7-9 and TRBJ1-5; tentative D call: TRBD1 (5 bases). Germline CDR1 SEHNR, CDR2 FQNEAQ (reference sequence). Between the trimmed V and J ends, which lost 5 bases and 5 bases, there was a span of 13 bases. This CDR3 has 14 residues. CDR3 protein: CASSGTGYYQPQHF. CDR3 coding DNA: TGTGCCAGCAGCGGTACAGGATATTATCAGCCCCAGCATTTT.

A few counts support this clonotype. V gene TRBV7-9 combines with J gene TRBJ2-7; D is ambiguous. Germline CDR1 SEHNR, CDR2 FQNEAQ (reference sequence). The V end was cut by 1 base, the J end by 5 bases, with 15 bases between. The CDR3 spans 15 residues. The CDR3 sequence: CASSLGAAIADEQYF. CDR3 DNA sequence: TGTGCCAGCAGCTTAGGGGCGGCAATAGCTGACGAGCAGTACTTC.

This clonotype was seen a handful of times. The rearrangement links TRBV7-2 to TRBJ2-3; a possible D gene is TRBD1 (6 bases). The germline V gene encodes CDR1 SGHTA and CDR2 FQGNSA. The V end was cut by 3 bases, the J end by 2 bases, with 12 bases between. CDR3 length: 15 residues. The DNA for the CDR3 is TGTGCCAGCAGCTTCCGCAGGGGCCCCACAGATACGCAGTATTTT. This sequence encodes CASSFRRGPTDTQYF.

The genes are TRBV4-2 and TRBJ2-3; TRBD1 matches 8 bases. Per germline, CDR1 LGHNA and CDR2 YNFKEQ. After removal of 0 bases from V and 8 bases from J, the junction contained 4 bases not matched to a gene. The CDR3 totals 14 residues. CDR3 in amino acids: CASSQDQQGGTQYF. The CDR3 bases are TGTGCCAGCAGCCAAGATCAACAGGGGGGTACGCAGTATTTT.

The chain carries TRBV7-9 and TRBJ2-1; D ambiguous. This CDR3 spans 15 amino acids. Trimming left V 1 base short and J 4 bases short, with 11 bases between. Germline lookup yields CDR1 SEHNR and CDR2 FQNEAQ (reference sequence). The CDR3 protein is CASSLGHSTYNEQFF. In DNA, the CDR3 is TGTGCCAGCAGCTTAGGACACTCCACGTACAATGAGCAGTTCTTC.

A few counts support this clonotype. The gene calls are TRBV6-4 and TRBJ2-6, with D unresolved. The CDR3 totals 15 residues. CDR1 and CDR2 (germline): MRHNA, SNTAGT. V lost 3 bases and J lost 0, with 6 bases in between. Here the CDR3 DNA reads TGTGCCAGCAGTGAGGGTCTCTCTGGGGCCAACGTCCTGACTTTC. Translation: CASSEGLSGANVLTF.

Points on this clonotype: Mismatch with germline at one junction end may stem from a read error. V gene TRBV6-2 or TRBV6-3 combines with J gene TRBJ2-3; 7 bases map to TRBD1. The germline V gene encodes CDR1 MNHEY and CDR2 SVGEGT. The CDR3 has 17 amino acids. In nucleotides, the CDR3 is TGTGCCAGCAGCGCCTCAACACAGGGTGTTTGGACAGGTACGCAGTATTTT. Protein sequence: CASSASTQGVWTGTQYF.

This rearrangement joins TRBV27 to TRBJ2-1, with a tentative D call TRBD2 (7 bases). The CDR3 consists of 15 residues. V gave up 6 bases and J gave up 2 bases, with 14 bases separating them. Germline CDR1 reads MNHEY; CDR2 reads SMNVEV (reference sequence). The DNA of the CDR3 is TGTGCCAGCAGATTAGGGGGGGCGCCCTACAATGAGCAGTTCTTC. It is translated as CASRLGGAPYNEQFF.

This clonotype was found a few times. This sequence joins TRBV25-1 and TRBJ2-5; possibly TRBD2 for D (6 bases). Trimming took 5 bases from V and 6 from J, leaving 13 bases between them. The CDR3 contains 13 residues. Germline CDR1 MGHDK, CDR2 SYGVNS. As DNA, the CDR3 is TGTGCCAGCAGTATAGCGGCGGTCCAGACCCAGTACTTC. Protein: CASSIAAVQTQYF.

This chain's CDR3 is CAISEGTALAETQYF. The CDR3 DNA follows: TGTGCCATCAGTGAAGGGACAGCGTTAGCTGAGACCCAGTACTTC. The chain couples TRBV10-3 to TRBJ2-5, with 7 bases identical to TRBD1. This CDR3 is built from 15 residues. After removal of 3 bases from V and 5 bases from J, the junction contained 9 bases not matched to a gene. Germline CDR1 ENHRY, CDR2 SYGVKD.